These 26 T cell receptor beta chains originate from one sample sequenced in a study of blood T cell repertoires in COVID-19. Clones were sequenced by immunoSEQ multiplex PCR, and TCRdb holds only the in-frame ones, with some missing. The repertoire holds about 240,000 clones, with 88% as singletons. Specimen: peripheral blood. Source of these receptors: a woman in her 30s with acute or convalescent COVID-19.

J is TRBJ1-1 and V is TRBV7-2; D is undetermined. Trimming pared 2 bases from V and 1 base from J, leaving 8 bases between. Looked up from germline, CDR1 is SGHTA and CDR2 is FQGNSA. The CDR3 extends over 14 amino acids. CDR3: CASSLFQANTEAFF. CDR3 in DNA: TGTGCCAGCAGCTTATTCCAAGCGAACACTGAAGCTTTCTTT.

The V and J genes are TRBV19 and TRBJ1-3; the D gene is possibly TRBD1 (6 bases). Germline V gene data show CDR1 as LNHDA and CDR2 as SQIVND (reference sequence). The CDR3 has 14 residues. The V gene lost 7 bases and the J gene lost 0 bases, with 10 bases spanning the gap. In nucleotides, the CDR3 is TGTGCCAGTACTATGGACAGCTCTGGAAACACCATATATTTT. Its translation: CASTMDSSGNTIYF.

This clone was found a few times. The V gene is TRBV2, the J gene TRBJ2-7, with no clear D. Trimming left V 6 bases short and J 4 bases short, with 7 bases between. There are 11 residues in the CDR3. Per germline, CDR1 SNHLY and CDR2 FYNNEI. The DNA of the CDR3 is TGTGCCAGCAGCCCCTTATACGAGCAGTACTTC. Amino acid sequence: CASSPLYEQYF.

The V call is TRBV6-5, the J call TRBJ2-7, with D uncertain. The CDR3 runs to 15 residues. The V end lost 6 bases, the J end lost 5 bases, and 20 bases lay between the germline ends. Germline V gene data show CDR1 as MNHEY and CDR2 as SVGAGI. The CDR3 coding sequence is TGTGCCAGCAGCGAGCTCAACACCGCGGTTAACGAGCAGTACTTC. This sequence encodes CASSELNTAVNEQYF.

This rearrangement joins TRBV2 to TRBJ2-1, with unresolved D. This CDR3 is 13 amino acids long. Trimming took 2 bases from V and 11 from J, leaving 13 bases between them. CDR1 SNHLY and CDR2 FYNNEI come from the germline V gene. The CDR3 DNA reads TGTGCCAGCAGTGAACCCTTTTTTCGTAAGCAGTTCTTC. Protein: CASSEPFFRKQFF.

This clone was seen a few times. This chain links TRBV9 with TRBJ2-5, with TRBD2 identical over 7 bases. The CDR3 has 14 amino acids. Trimming took 7 bases from V and 6 from J; bases not matched to a gene: 12. CDR1 is SGDLS and CDR2 is YYNGEE in the germline V gene. The CDR3 protein is CASARGRAAKTQYF. DNA of the CDR3: TGTGCCAGCGCAAGAGGGAGGGCAGCAAAGACCCAGTACTTC.

V is TRBV4-2 and J is TRBJ2-2; D not certain. With 0 bases removed from V and 0 bases from J, the gap between germline ends came to 8 bases. The germline V gene encodes CDR1 LGHNA and CDR2 YNFKEQ. This CDR3 comprises 16 residues. The CDR3, as DNA: TGTGCCAGCAGCCAAGATCGACACGCGAACACCGGGGAGCTGTTTTTT. Protein sequence: CASSQDRHANTGELFF.

This clone is a singleton in its sample. The J gene is TRBJ2-3, the V gene TRBV9; tentative D call: TRBD2 (6 bases). The CDR3 extends over 15 amino acids. V lost 6 bases, J lost 1 base, and 15 bases lay in between. Germline V gives CDR1 SGDLS, CDR2 YYNGEE. The CDR3 is CASTQQEGRTDTQYF. For the CDR3, the DNA is TGTGCCAGCACCCAGCAGGAGGGTCGCACAGATACGCAGTATTTT.

The DNA for the CDR3 is TGTGCCAGCTCACCAAAGACAGGGGACTGGGAATATGGCTACACCTTC. It specifies CASSPKTGDWEYGYTF. The rearrangement uses TRBV18 and TRBJ1-2; 8 bases fit TRBD1. Germline CDR1 reads KGHSH; CDR2 reads LQKENI. V lost 2 bases to trimming and J lost 5 bases; unmatched junction nucleotides: 10. CDR3 length equals 16 residues.

This clone was seen at least ten times. V and J are TRBV7-2 and TRBJ2-1; TRBD1 might be the D (6 bases). Between the trimmed V and J ends, which lost 5 bases and 0 bases, there was a span of 14 bases. Germline CDR1 is SGHTA and CDR2 is FQGNSA. The CDR3 extends over 16 amino acids. The CDR3: CASSLDSSSSYNEQFF. The CDR3 DNA reads as TGTGCCAGCAGCCTGGACAGTTCTAGCTCCTACAATGAGCAGTTCTTC.

This chain uses TRBV11-2 with TRBJ2-5, with 8 bases that match TRBD1. Germline-derived CDR1 and CDR2 are SGHAT and FQNNGV. This CDR3 is 15 amino acids long. The ends lost 0 bases at V and 4 bases at J; junction bases unmatched: 4. The CDR3 loop reads CASSLDRGLAETQYF. CDR3 nucleotide sequence: TGTGCCAGCAGCTTAGACAGGGGGCTTGCAGAGACCCAGTACTTC.

The chain has TRBV9 and TRBJ2-1; TRBD2 agrees at 10 bases. CDR1 and CDR2 (germline): SGDLS, YYNGEE. Trimming removed 2 bases from V and 9 bases from J; junction bases left unmatched: 8. The CDR3 contains 15 residues. In DNA, the CDR3 is TGTGCCAGCAGCGTGAACAGCGGGAGGGCCATTGAGCAGTTCTTC. Its protein is CASSVNSGRAIEQFF.

V is TRBV19 and J is TRBJ2-5; a weak D match, TRBD2 (7 bases). Deletions cut 0 bases from V and 4 bases from J, with 18 bases between. The germline CDR1 and CDR2 sequences are LNHDA and SQIVND (reference sequence). This CDR3 region has 17 residues. The CDR3 spells CASSIDPTSPDRETQYF. Here the CDR3 DNA reads TGTGCCAGTAGTATAGACCCGACTAGCCCGGACAGAGAGACCCAGTACTTC. The complete variable domain, with remaining parts taken from reference TRBV19 and TRBJ2-5, reads DGGITQSPKYLFRKEGQNVTLSCEQNLNHDAMYWYRQDPGQGLRLIYYSQIVNDFQKGDIAEGYSVSREKKESFPLTVTSAQKNPTAFYLCASSIDPTSPDRETQYFGPGTRLLVL.

A word on this clone: At one of its ends the junction is not consistent with the germline gene, which may arise from a read error. The J gene is TRBJ2-7, the V gene TRBV28; 9 nucleotides match TRBD2. This CDR3 region has 15 residues. Germline CDR1 and CDR2: MDHEN and SYDVKM. The CDR3 loop reads CASSGRSGRLYGQYF. The CDR3 region has the DNA TGTGCCAGCAGTGGGCGGAGCGGGAGGTTATACGGGCAGTACTTC.

This chain joins TRBV19 and TRBJ2-7; TRBD1 matches at 9 bases. The V gene's germline CDR1 is LNHDA and CDR2 SQIVND (reference sequence). After removal of 10 bases from V and 0 bases from J, the junction contained 7 bases not matched to a gene. The CDR3 covers 14 residues. CDR3 coding DNA: TGTGCCACCGAGGACAGGGGTAACTCCTACGAGCAGTACTTC. Encoded protein: CATEDRGNSYEQYF.

The chain has TRBV7-3 and TRBJ2-2; unclear D gene. The germline V and J ends were trimmed by 1 base and 0 bases, with 9 bases remaining between them. The V gene's germline CDR1 is SGHTA and CDR2 FQGTGA. The CDR3 totals 16 residues. This chain's CDR3 is CASSLSSAANTGELFF. The CDR3, as DNA: TGTGCCAGCAGCTTAAGTTCGGCGGCGAACACCGGGGAGCTGTTTTTT.

The chain uses TRBV18 and TRBJ2-3, with 9 bases that match TRBD1. The J segment lost 1 base and the V segment lost 3 bases, leaving 5 bases of the junction unmatched. This CDR3 comprises 16 residues. Germline V gives CDR1 KGHSH, CDR2 LQKENI. This chain's CDR3 is CASSPVGQGGTDTQYF. The CDR3 nucleotides read TGTGCCAGCTCACCCGTGGGACAGGGAGGCACAGATACGCAGTATTTT.

In nucleotides, the CDR3 is TGTGCCAGCAGACCACAGAGGGCCGGGGAGCTGTTTTTT. It is translated as CASRPQRAGELFF. The chain carries TRBV12-3 or TRBV12-4 and TRBJ2-2; a possible D gene is TRBD2 (5 bases). The CDR3 has 13 amino acids. V shed 6 bases and J shed 6 bases, with 11 bases lying between them.

Note on this clone: This CDR3 is also generated by other DNA sequences in the sample. The rearrangement uses TRBV9 and TRBJ1-6; D ambiguous. There are 16 residues in the CDR3. V was trimmed by 4 bases and J by 0 bases, leaving 11 bases between them. Germline CDR1 and CDR2: SGDLS and YYNGEE. CDR3 protein: CASSTGQSSYNSPLHF. The CDR3 nucleotides read TGTGCCAGCAGCACGGGTCAGTCCTCCTATAATTCACCCCTCCACTTT.

This chain connects TRBV9 to TRBJ1-3; TRBD1 agrees at 7 bases. CDR1 is SGDLS, CDR2 YYNGEE, per germline. This CDR3 is built from 15 residues. After removal of 4 bases from V and 4 bases from J, the junction contained 8 bases not matched to a gene. The CDR3 nucleotides read TGTGCCAGCAGCCCCCAGACAGGGCTCGGAAACACCATATATTTT. This translates into CASSPQTGLGNTIYF.

The DNA of the CDR3 is TGTGCCAGCAGAGGTCAGGGGGGAAACACCATATATTTT. Its protein product is CASRGQGGNTIYF. This chain joins TRBV6-5 and TRBJ1-3; perhaps TRBD1 as D (6 bases). V gave up 6 bases and J gave up 4 bases, with 10 bases separating them. CDR3 length: 13 amino acids. Germline V gene data show CDR1 as MNHEY and CDR2 as SVGAGI.

The chain is built from TRBV2 and TRBJ1-2; D is perhaps TRBD1 (5 bases). The CDR3 loop spans 14 amino acids. CDR1 is SNHLY and CDR2 is FYNNEI in the germline V gene. V lost 1 base, J lost 7 bases, and 13 bases lay in between. CDR3: CASSEVDQGGGYTF. In nucleotides, the CDR3 is TGTGCCAGCAGTGAAGTGGATCAGGGCGGTGGCTACACCTTC.

As for this clone: Other DNA sequences within the sample encode an identical CDR3. The chain joins TRBV19 to TRBJ1-3; tentatively, D is TRBD1 (6 bases). The germline V gene encodes CDR1 LNHDA and CDR2 SQIVND (reference sequence). The CDR3 has 15 amino acids. The V end was cut by 4 bases, the J end by 0 bases, with 10 bases between. CDR3 loop: CASSTTGSSGNTIYF. As DNA, the CDR3 is TGTGCCAGTAGTACTACAGGGAGCTCTGGAAACACCATATATTTT.

The gene calls are TRBV6-5 and TRBJ2-5; 9 bases fit TRBD2. J lost 5 bases, V lost 5 bases, and 6 bases had no gene match. CDR3 length: 14 amino acids. CDR1 is MNHEY, CDR2 SVGAGI, per germline. CDR3 amino acids: CASSSGGTWETQYF. CDR3 nucleotides: TGTGCCAGCAGTAGCGGGGGGACCTGGGAGACCCAGTACTTC.

This chain uses TRBV12-3 or TRBV12-4 with TRBJ2-1; D ambiguous. V lost 6 bases to trimming and J lost 6 bases, with 9 bases between them. The CDR3 totals 12 residues. CDR3 sequence: CASSIRGNEQFF. The CDR3 DNA follows: TGTGCCAGCAGCATCCGAGGCAATGAGCAGTTCTTC.

CDR3 in amino acids: CASSFGPGRNEQFF. CDR3 in DNA: TGTGCCAGCAGCTTTGGGCCAGGGCGCAATGAGCAGTTCTTC. The chain links TRBV11-3 to TRBJ2-1; a weak D match, TRBD1 (5 bases). This CDR3 spans 14 amino acids. Per the germline V gene, CDR1 is SGHNT and CDR2 is YENEEA. V was trimmed by 3 bases and J by 6 bases, leaving 12 bases between them.